Sequencing of this T cell receptor beta chain was carried out in a study of T cell repertoires in cytomegalovirus infection. Study summary: CMV infection together with matching HLA type was indicated by public TCR beta signatures. Regarding the study as a whole: Cumulative public TCR beta family frequency identified carriers of CMV plus the relevant HLA. In two of eight donors, the top clonotype was HLA-C-restricted CMV-specific.

A word on this clonotype: Its antigen is still unknown.

MiXCR was run by TCRdb on the reads, yielding one entry per CDR3 protein. The data show about 830,000 distinct CDR3 sequences, 32% seen once. V lost 2 bases and J 10 bases, leaving 9 bases between the germline ends. Germline V gene data show CDR1 as SEHNR and CDR2 as FQNEAQ (reference sequence). The length of the CDR3 is 12 residues. The source was cultured CD8+ T cells from PBMCs, collected from culture after CMV antigen stimulation. The rearrangement joins TRBV7-9 to TRBJ2-1; D gene unclear. This clonotype was sampled from a human donor in good health (CMV status not recorded). Some clones in this sample may be carry-over from other donors' samples. In nucleotides, the CDR3 is TGTGCCAGCAGCTTATACAGTGAGGAGCAGTTCTTC. Protein: CASSLYSEEQFF.